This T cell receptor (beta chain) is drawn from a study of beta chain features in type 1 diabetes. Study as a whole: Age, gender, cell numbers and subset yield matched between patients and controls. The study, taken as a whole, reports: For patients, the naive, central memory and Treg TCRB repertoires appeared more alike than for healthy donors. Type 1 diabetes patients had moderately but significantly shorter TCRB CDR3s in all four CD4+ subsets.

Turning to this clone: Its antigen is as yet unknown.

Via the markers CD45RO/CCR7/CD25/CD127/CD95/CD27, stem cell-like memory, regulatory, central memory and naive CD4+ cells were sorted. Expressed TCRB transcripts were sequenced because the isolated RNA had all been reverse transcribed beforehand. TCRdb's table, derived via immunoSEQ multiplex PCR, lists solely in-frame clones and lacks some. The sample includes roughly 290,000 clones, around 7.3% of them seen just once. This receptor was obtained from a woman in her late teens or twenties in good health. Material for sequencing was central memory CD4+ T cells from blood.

The CDR3 DNA reads as TGTGCCAGCAGCCAAGGGGTAGGGGGTTACACTGAAGCTTTCTTT. Translating gives CASSQGVGGYTEAFF. J is TRBJ1-1 and V is TRBV4-2, with D possibly matching TRBD1 (6 bases). Germline V lookup: CDR1 LGHNA, CDR2 YNFKEQ. The CDR3 length is 15 residues. Trimming shortened V by 1 base and J by 3 bases, and 12 bases separated the two germline ends.